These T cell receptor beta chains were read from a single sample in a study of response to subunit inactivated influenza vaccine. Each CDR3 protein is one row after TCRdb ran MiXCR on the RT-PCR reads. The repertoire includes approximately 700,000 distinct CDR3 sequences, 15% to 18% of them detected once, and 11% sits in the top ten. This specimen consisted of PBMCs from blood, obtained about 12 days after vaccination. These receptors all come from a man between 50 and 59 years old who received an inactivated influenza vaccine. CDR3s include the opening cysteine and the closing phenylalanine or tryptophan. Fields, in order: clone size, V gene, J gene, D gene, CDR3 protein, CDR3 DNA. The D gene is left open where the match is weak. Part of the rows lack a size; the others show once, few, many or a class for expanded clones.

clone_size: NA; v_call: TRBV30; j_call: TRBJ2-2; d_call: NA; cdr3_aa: CAWSLRARTGELFF; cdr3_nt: TGTGCCTGGAGTCTTCGCGCCCGGACCGGGGAGCTGTTTTTT
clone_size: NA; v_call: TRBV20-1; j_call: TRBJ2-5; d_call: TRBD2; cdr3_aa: CSASGLAGVQETQYF; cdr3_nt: TGCAGTGCTAGCGGACTAGCGGGCGTTCAAGAGACCCAGTACTTC
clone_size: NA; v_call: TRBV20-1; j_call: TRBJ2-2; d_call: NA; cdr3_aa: CSARDFSNTLELFF; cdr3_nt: TGCAGTGCTAGGGACTTTTCGAACACCTTGGAGCTGTTTTTT
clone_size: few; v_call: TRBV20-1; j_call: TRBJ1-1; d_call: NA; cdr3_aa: CSARLTRGNTEAFF; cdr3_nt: TGCAGTGCTAGGCTAACAAGGGGGAACACTGAAGCTTTCTTT
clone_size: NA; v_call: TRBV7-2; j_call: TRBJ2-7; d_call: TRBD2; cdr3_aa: CASTPSSTSAGEQYF; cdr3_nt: TGTGCCAGCACCCCCTCGAGTACTAGCGCGGGCGAGCAGTACTTC
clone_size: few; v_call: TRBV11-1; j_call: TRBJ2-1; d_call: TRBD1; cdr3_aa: CASSYRGNSYNEQFF; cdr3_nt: TGTGCCAGCAGTTACAGGGGGAACTCCTACAATGAGCAGTTCTTC
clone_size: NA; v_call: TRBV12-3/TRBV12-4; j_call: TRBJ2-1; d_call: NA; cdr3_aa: CASRPSDGPYNEQFF; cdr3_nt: TGTGCCAGCAGACCGTCGGATGGGCCCTACAATGAGCAGTTCTTC
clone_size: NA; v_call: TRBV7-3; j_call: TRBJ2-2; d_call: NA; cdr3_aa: CASRRNSNTGELFF; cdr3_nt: TGTGCCAGCAGGCGGAATTCCAACACCGGGGAGCTGTTTTTT
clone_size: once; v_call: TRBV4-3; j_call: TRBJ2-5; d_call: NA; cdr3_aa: CASSQDWGGTETQYF; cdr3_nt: TGCGCCAGCAGCCAAGATTGGGGGGGCACGGAGACCCAGTACTTC
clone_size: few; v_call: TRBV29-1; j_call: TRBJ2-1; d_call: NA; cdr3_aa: CSVELPLKYNEQFF; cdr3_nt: TGCAGCGTTGAACTGCCCCTAAAATACAATGAGCAGTTCTTC
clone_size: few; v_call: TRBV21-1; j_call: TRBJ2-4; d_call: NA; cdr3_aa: CASTRGRLGVLKNIQYF; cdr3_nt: TGTGCCAGCACCCGGGGCCGGTTGGGGGTCCTAAAAAACATTCAGTACTTC
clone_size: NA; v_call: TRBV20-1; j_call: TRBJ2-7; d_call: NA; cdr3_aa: CSALLRAYEQYF; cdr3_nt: TGCAGTGCACTTCTTCGCGCCTACGAGCAGTACTTC
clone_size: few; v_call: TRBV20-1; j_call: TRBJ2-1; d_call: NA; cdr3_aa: CSAELVLEQFF; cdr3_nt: TGCAGTGCCGAACTAGTTCTGGAGCAGTTCTTC
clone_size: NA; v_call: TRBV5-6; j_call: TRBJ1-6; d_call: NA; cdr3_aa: CASSLGLGGGSYNSPLHF; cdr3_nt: TGTGCCAGCAGCCTGGGGCTGGGGGGCGGATCCTATAATTCACCCCTCCACTTT
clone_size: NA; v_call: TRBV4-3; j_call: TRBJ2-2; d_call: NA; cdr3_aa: CASSQQVAGELFF; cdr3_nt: TGCGCCAGCAGCCAGCAGGTTGCCGGGGAGCTGTTTTTT
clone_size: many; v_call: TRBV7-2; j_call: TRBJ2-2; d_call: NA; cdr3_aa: CASSLGSVDTGELFF; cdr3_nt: TGTGCCAGCAGCTTAGGGAGTGTTGACACCGGGGAGCTGTTTTTT
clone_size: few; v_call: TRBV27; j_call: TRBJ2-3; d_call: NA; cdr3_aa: CASSFRWTDTQYF; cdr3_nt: TGTGCCAGCAGTTTTCGTTGGACAGATACGCAGTATTTT
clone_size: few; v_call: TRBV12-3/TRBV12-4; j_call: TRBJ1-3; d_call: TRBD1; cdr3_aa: CASSAAGTGLGTIYF; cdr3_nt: TGTGCCAGCAGTGCCGCCGGGACAGGGCTCGGGACCATATATTTT
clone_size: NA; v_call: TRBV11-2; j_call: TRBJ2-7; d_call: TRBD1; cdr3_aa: CASSLGVSRTGPYEQYF; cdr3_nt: TGTGCCAGCAGCTTAGGGGTTTCGAGGACAGGGCCATACGAGCAGTACTTC
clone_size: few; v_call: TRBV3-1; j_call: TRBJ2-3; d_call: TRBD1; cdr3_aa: CASSQQGADTQYF; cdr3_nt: TGTGCCAGCAGCCAACAGGGGGCAGATACGCAGTATTTT
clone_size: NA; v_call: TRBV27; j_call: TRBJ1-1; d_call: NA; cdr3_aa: CASRQRENTEAFF; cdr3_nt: TGTGCCAGCAGGCAACGGGAGAACACTGAAGCTTTCTTT
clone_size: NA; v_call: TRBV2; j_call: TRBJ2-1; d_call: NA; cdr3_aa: CASSDGGQFF; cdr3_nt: TGTGCCAGCAGTGACGGTGGGCAGTTCTTC
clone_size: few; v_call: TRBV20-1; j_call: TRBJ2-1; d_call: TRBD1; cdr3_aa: CSAREVTGSYNEQFF; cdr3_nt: TGCAGTGCTAGAGAGGTGACAGGGTCCTACAATGAGCAGTTCTTC
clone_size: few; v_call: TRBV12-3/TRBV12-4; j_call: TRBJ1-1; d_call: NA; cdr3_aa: CASTAATEAFF; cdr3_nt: TGTGCCAGCACGGCGGCCACTGAAGCTTTCTTT
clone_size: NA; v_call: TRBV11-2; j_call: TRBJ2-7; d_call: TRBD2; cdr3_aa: CASSRLAGREYEQYF; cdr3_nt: TGTGCCAGCAGCCGACTAGCGGGACGTGAATACGAGCAGTACTTC
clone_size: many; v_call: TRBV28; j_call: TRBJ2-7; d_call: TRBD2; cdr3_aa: CASSSLGLLRLEQYF; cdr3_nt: TGTGCCAGCAGTTCCCTGGGACTACTCAGGCTCGAGCAGTACTTC
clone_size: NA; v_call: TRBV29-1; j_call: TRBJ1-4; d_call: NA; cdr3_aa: CSALVGEKLFF; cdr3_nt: TGCAGCGCCCTTGTTGGAGAAAAACTGTTTTTT
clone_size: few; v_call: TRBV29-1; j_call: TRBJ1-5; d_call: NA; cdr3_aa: CSVVGQPNQPQHF; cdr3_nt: TGCAGCGTTGTTGGACAACCCAATCAGCCCCAGCATTTT
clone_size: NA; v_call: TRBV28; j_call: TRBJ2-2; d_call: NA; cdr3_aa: CAACRGNTGELFF; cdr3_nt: TGTGCCGCATGCCGGGGGAACACCGGGGAGCTGTTTTTT
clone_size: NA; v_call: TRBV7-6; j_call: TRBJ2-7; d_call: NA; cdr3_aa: CASSFPGGGYYEQYF; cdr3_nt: TGTGCCAGCAGCTTCCCCGGTGGGGGGTACTACGAGCAGTACTTC
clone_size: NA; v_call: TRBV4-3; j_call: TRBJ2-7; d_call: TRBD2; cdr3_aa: CASSQGRTSTYEQYF; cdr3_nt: TGCGCCAGCAGCCAAGGACGGACTAGCACCTACGAGCAGTACTTC